This T cell receptor (beta chain) was captured by sequencing in a study of T cells after yellow fever vaccination. General study findings and limits: On re-exposure, the response was weaker but peaked faster, at day 5 versus 15.

The length of the CDR3 is 16 residues. Looked up from germline, CDR1 is LGHDT and CDR2 is YNNKEL (reference sequence). Trimming shortened V by 7 bases and J by 0 bases, and 16 bases separated the two germline ends. 5'RACE template switching generated TCR cDNA, adding a universal primer site and UMIs. TCRdb re-called the 5' RACE reads with MiXCR, one entry per CDR3 protein. Of about 630,000 distinct CDR3 sequences detected, 12% appear once; the ten largest clones hold 14% to 15%. The sample holds a few counts of this clonotype. Its antigen is currently unknown. This chain joins TRBV3-1 and TRBJ2-1, with D possibly matching TRBD2 (7 bases). Sample: PBMCs, taken on the day of the yellow fever booster vaccination. The clonotype comes from a man aged 25 to 45 who received the YFV17D yellow fever vaccine. CDR3 protein: CASKGGGPSSYNEQFF. DNA for the CDR3: TGTGCCAGCAAGGGCGGGGGCCCTAGCTCCTACAATGAGCAGTTCTTC.